This passage covers 19 T cell receptor beta chains from one sample sequenced in a study of vaccination and CD4 T cells after COVID-19. Cultured CD4+ T cells had their DNA profiled by the Oncomine TCR Beta short-read assay. TCRdb re-called the PCR reads with MiXCR, one entry per CDR3 protein. The sample consists of more than 15,000 distinct CDR3 sequences, roughly 50% of them appearing once. No antigen has been assigned to these receptors. Treatment reported: roughly 10-day PBMC culture with coronavirus spike peptide pools or control peptides (ViraFEST assay). Sequencing was performed on cultured CD4+ T cells from blood. These receptors all stem from a human donor with COVID-19.

This clonotype was seen more than once but under ten times. The V gene is TRBV28, the J gene TRBJ1-6; D gene ambiguous. CDR1 and CDR2 from the germline V gene are MDHEN and SYDVKM. Trimming stripped 8 bases from V and 0 bases from J, with 14 bases between. This CDR3 is built from 16 residues. As DNA, the CDR3 is TGTGCCAGCTGCCTTCCGGGGAGCTCCTATAATTCACCCCTCCACTTT. It translates to CASCLPGSSYNSPLHF.

This clonotype was observed a few times. J is TRBJ1-1 and V is TRBV19, with D tentatively TRBD1 (6 bases). The CDR3 covers 16 residues. Trimming cost V 2 bases and J 1 base, with 14 bases left between them. From germline, CDR1 is LNHDA and CDR2 SQIVND (reference sequence). CDR3 protein: CASSIKATGWNTEAFF. CDR3 bases: TGTGCCAGTAGTATAAAGGCAACAGGGTGGAACACTGAAGCTTTCTTT.

The rearrangement links TRBV11-2 to TRBJ2-1; maybe TRBD1 (6 bases). The CDR3 sequence is 15 residues long. In germline, CDR1 is SGHAT, CDR2 FQNNGV. The V and J ends lost 4 bases and 7 bases respectively, with 17 bases between them. The CDR3 DNA reads TGTGCCAGCAGCTCCATTTTACAGGGTCGGAATGAGCAGTTCTTC. Its translation is CASSSILQGRNEQFF.

About this clonotype: One junction end does not reproduce the germline sequence, and a read error may be involved. The chain uses TRBV6-1 and TRBJ2-7, with TRBD2 as a possible D gene (5 bases). Germline CDR1 is MNHNS and CDR2 is SASEGT. There are 14 residues in the CDR3. The CDR3 DNA reads TGTGCCAGCAGTCCGCCGAAGGGTAGCGACGAGCAGTGCTTC. It yields the protein CASSPPKGSDEQCF.

The chain combines TRBV7-9 with TRBJ1-2; D perhaps matches TRBD1 (5 bases). Germline loops: CDR1 SEHNR, CDR2 FQNEAQ (reference sequence). The V and J ends lost 5 bases and 6 bases respectively, with 22 bases between them. The CDR3 has 16 residues. In nucleotides, the CDR3 is TGTGCCAGCAGCCCGAGGGACGCAGGGAGACGGAATGGCTACACCTTC. Protein product: CASSPRDAGRRNGYTF.

This clonotype was recorded a few times. CDR3 in amino acids: CASSLGWNEQYF. The DNA for the CDR3 is TGCGCCAGCAGCTTGGGATGGAACGAGCAGTACTTC. The chain carries TRBV5-1 and TRBJ2-7; no clear D. V was clipped by 0 bases and J by 5 bases, with 6 bases between them. Germline-derived CDR1 and CDR2 are SGHRS and YFSETQ. The CDR3 runs 12 residues.

The chain combines TRBV7-9 with TRBJ2-7; 10 bases fit TRBD1. V gave up 1 base and J gave up 1 base; unmatched junction bases: 1. The CDR3 is 15 residues long. Germline CDR1 is SEHNR and CDR2 is FQNEAQ (reference sequence). This chain's CDR3 is CASSLGTGGSYEQYF. Written as DNA, the CDR3 is TGTGCCAGCAGCTTAGGGACAGGGGGGTCCTACGAGCAGTACTTC.

The chain employs TRBV28 and TRBJ1-3, with TRBD1 matching 9 bases. CDR1 and CDR2 (germline): MDHEN, SYDVKM. The J segment lost 3 bases and the V segment lost 6 bases, leaving 18 bases of the junction unmatched. The CDR3 runs 19 residues. In nucleotides, the CDR3 is TGTGCCAGCAGCAAAGGGGGACAGGGCCTTGGAGTTCTTGGAAACACCATATATTTT. Translating it yields CASSKGGQGLGVLGNTIYF.

The V and J genes are TRBV10-3 and TRBJ2-3; weak D call: TRBD1 (6 bases). Deletions cut 6 bases from V and 1 base from J, with 11 bases between. Germline V gives CDR1 ENHRY, CDR2 SYGVKD. The CDR3 totals 14 residues. CDR3: CAIRDSVGTDTQYF. CDR3 in DNA: TGTGCCATCAGGGACAGCGTGGGCACAGATACGCAGTATTTT.

This clonotype was counted only a few times. This chain links TRBV7-8 with TRBJ1-5; perhaps TRBD1 as D (5 bases). With 4 bases removed from V and 4 bases from J, the gap between germline ends came to 14 bases. From germline, CDR1 is SGHVS and CDR2 FQNEAQ. The CDR3 runs to 15 residues. CDR3 loop: CASSSTGQGNQPQHF. The CDR3 nucleotides are TGTGCCAGCAGCTCCACCGGACAAGGAAATCAGCCCCAGCATTTT.

This chain links TRBV19 with TRBJ2-1; D possibly corresponds to TRBD1 (6 bases). Germline V gives CDR1 LNHDA, CDR2 SQIVND (reference sequence). This CDR3 is built from 16 residues. The V end was cut by 4 bases, the J end by 6 bases, with 19 bases between. The CDR3 spells CASSKGTPDRSNEQFF. DNA of the CDR3: TGTGCCAGTAGTAAGGGGACACCGGACAGAAGCAATGAGCAGTTCTTC.

The chain couples TRBV19 to TRBJ2-5; D is unclear. Between the trimmed V and J ends, which lost 5 bases and 4 bases, there was a span of 14 bases. The CDR3 consists of 14 residues. Germline-derived CDR1 and CDR2 are LNHDA and SQIVND (reference sequence). For the CDR3, the DNA is TGTGCCAGTAGTCGCGGTCTTGGTATAGAGACCCAGTACTTC. This encodes CASSRGLGIETQYF.

The chain joins TRBV5-4 to TRBJ2-5; TRBD2 might be the D (6 bases). V was shortened by 4 bases and J by 6 bases, with 13 bases between the two germline ends. This CDR3 is built from 13 residues. CDR1 and CDR2 (germline): SGHNT, YYREEE (reference sequence). CDR3 coding DNA: TGTGCCAGCAGCCCGGGAGTACAGAAGACCCAGTACTTC. Protein sequence: CASSPGVQKTQYF.

In DNA form, the CDR3 reads TGTGCCAGCAGTGAATCGGGACAGGGGAAAAAACTGTTTTTT. Its protein product is CASSESGQGKKLFF. This chain uses TRBV25-1 with TRBJ1-4; 10 bases are a match to TRBD1. The CDR3 runs to 14 residues. V dropped 1 base and J dropped 9; count of bases not matched to a gene: 2. Germline V gene lookup returns CDR1 MGHDK and CDR2 SYGVNS.

There are a few counts of this clonotype. The CDR3 region has the DNA TGTGCCATCAGGGAAGTCAGCGGGGGTATAACAGATACGCAGTATTTT. It encodes CAIREVSGGITDTQYF. This rearrangement joins TRBV10-3 to TRBJ2-3; TRBD2 matches 8 bases. Germline V gene lookup returns CDR1 ENHRY and CDR2 SYGVKD. CDR3 length: 16 residues. Losses at the gene ends were 6 bases for V and 3 bases for J; bases not matched to a gene: 11.

There are a few counts of this clonotype. This chain joins TRBV20-1 and TRBJ2-3, with D tentatively TRBD2 (6 bases). The CDR3 contains 14 residues. V dropped 3 bases and J dropped 2 bases, with 12 bases sitting between them. Germline values: CDR1 DFQATT, CDR2 SNEGSKA (reference sequence). CDR3 nucleotide sequence: TGCAGTGCTAGGGGTAGCGGTTACACAGATACGCAGTATTTT. Its translation: CSARGSGYTDTQYF.

The V and J genes are TRBV7-8 and TRBJ2-1; 7 bases are shared with TRBD2. CDR1 and CDR2 from the germline V gene are SGHVS and FQNEAQ. The V gene end was trimmed by 1 base and the J gene end by 9 bases; junction bases not matched to a gene: 3. The CDR3 contains 13 residues. The CDR3 sequence: CASSLVGGFEQFF. The CDR3 DNA is TGTGCCAGCAGCTTAGTGGGGGGGTTTGAGCAGTTCTTC.

In this sample, this clonotype turned up a few times. V usage is TRBV6-5 and J usage is TRBJ1-2, with D uncertain. V was clipped by 4 bases and J by 0 bases, with 6 bases between them. Germline assignment: CDR1 MNHEY and CDR2 SVGAGI. The CDR3 covers 13 residues. DNA for the CDR3: TGTGCCAGCAGTTTTAAAGCTAACTATGGCTACACCTTC. Translated, it gives CASSFKANYGYTF.

The table lists this clonotype with a few counts. This chain links TRBV6-1 with TRBJ1-5; D possibly corresponds to TRBD1 (5 bases). This CDR3 contains 15 residues. Germline CDR1 is MNHNS and CDR2 is SASEGT. Trimming removed 6 bases at V and 0 bases at J, with 12 bases between. CDR3 sequence reads: CASSRSGGSNQPQHF. The DNA of the CDR3 is TGTGCCAGCAGCCGCTCGGGGGGTAGCAATCAGCCCCAGCATTTT.